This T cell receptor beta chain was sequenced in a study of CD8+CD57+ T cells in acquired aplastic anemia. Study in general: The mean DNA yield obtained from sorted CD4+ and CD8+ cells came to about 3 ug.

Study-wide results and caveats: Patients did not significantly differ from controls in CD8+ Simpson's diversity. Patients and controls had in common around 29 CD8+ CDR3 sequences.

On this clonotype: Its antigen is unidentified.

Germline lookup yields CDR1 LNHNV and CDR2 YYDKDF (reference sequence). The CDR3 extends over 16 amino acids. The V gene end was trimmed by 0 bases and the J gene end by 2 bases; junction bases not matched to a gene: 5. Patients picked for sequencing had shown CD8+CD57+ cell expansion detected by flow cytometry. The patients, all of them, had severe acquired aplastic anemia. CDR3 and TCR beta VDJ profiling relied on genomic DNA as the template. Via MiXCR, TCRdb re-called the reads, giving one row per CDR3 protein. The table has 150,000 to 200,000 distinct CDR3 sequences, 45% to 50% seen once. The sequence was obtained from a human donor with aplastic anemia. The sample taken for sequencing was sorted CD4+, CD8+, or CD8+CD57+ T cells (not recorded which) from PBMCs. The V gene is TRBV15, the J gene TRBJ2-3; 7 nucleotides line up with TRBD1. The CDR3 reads CATSRDRDRYTDTQYF. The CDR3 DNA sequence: TGTGCCACCAGCAGAGATCGGGACAGATACACAGATACGCAGTATTTT.